Presented here are 17 T cell receptor beta chains from one specimen sequenced in a study of cytomegalovirus exposure and HLA in healthy donors (dated by TCRdb to 2017 to 2019). The method was the immunoSEQ multiplex PCR assay. TCRdb holds this immuneACCESS table with in-frame rearrangements only. Some clones are missing; in checked studies, unresolved V genes explain under half, and the rest has no known cause. Recorded for this sample are 90,000 to 120,000 clones; more than 90% of them occurred a single time. Of the sample, 0.67% falls within the top ten clones. The sample comprised PBMCs. The receptors stem from a woman aged 18-35 years in good health and CMV-seronegative.

A single count supports this clone. V usage is TRBV7-2 and J usage is TRBJ2-5, with D unresolved. Germline V gene lookup returns CDR1 SGHTA and CDR2 FQGNSA. The CDR3 loop spans 15 amino acids. V lost 1 base and J 5 bases, leaving 14 bases between the germline ends. The CDR3 bases are TGTGCCAGCAGCTTAGGTTCTGTATTCTCGGAGACCCAGTACTTC. It yields the protein CASSLGSVFSETQYF.

The V gene is TRBV14, the J gene TRBJ1-2; D is possibly TRBD1 (5 bases). Germline CDR1 SGHDN, CDR2 FVKESK. The CDR3 extends over 18 amino acids. V was pared by 2 bases and J by 4 bases, with 23 bases between. In DNA form, the CDR3 reads TGTGCCAGCAGCCAAACAGGCGACGTGGGATCGTTTAGCTATGGCTACACCTTC. Protein sequence: CASSQTGDVGSFSYGYTF.

This chain joins TRBV9 and TRBJ2-1; D is undetermined. Germline CDR1 reads SGDLS; CDR2 reads YYNGEE. V dropped 4 bases and J dropped 8 bases, with 13 bases sitting between them. CDR3 length: 13 residues. CDR3 DNA: TGTGCCAGCAGCCTGGAGTCGATCGATGAGCAGTTCTTC. It is translated as CASSLESIDEQFF.

The chain combines TRBV19 with TRBJ1-2; D unresolved. V was shortened by 3 bases and J by 4 bases, with 12 bases between the two germline ends. The CDR3 totals 14 residues. CDR1 and CDR2 from the germline V gene are LNHDA and SQIVND (reference sequence). CDR3 region: CASSILEKSYGYTF. The CDR3 DNA reads TGTGCCAGTAGTATCCTGGAGAAAAGCTATGGCTACACCTTC.

The chain uses TRBV19 and TRBJ2-4, with D possibly matching TRBD2 (5 bases). Germline lookup yields CDR1 LNHDA and CDR2 SQIVND (reference sequence). V was clipped by 8 bases and J by 8 bases, with 13 bases between them. This CDR3 spans 12 amino acids. The CDR3 reads CASSQVGDIQYF. In nucleotides, the CDR3 is TGTGCCAGTTCCCAGGTCGGGGACATTCAGTACTTC.

The rearrangement uses TRBV9 and TRBJ1-1; no firm D call. The CDR3 covers 13 residues. The V gene's germline CDR1 is SGDLS and CDR2 YYNGEE. Trimming removed 0 bases at V and 2 bases at J, with 5 bases between. CDR3 protein: CASSVAVNTEAFF. CDR3 DNA: TGTGCCAGCAGCGTAGCCGTTAACACTGAAGCTTTCTTT.

This clone was counted a single time. The V and J genes are TRBV7-9 and TRBJ1-4; 7 bases fit TRBD1. This CDR3 is 14 amino acids long. V was pared by 7 bases and J by 6 bases, with 8 bases of the junction left unmatched. In germline, CDR1 is SEHNR, CDR2 FQNEAQ (reference sequence). The CDR3 spells CASTSGGLDEKLFF. The CDR3 DNA sequence: TGTGCCAGCACATCAGGGGGTCTCGATGAAAAACTGTTTTTT.

The V and J genes are TRBV18 and TRBJ2-7, with D maybe TRBD1 (7 bases). Looked up from germline, CDR1 is KGHSH and CDR2 is LQKENI. V lost 5 bases to trimming and J lost 2 bases, with 13 bases between them. The CDR3 length is 14 residues. CDR3 residues: CASSGGTVPYEQYF. The CDR3 nucleotides read TGTGCCAGCTCAGGCGGGACAGTCCCCTACGAGCAGTACTTC. Full variable domain (remainder filled in from reference TRBV18 and TRBJ2-7): NAGVMQNPRHLVRRRGQEARLRCSPMKGHSHVYWYRQLPEEGLKFMVYLQKENIIDESGMPKERFSAEFPKEGPSILRIQQVVRGDSAAYFCASSGGTVPYEQYFGPGTRLTVT.

This clone has a single count. This chain uses TRBV7-8 with TRBJ2-3; 8 positions match TRBD2. With V trimmed by 5 bases and J by 7 bases, 8 bases remained unmatched. Germline V gene lookup returns CDR1 SGHVS and CDR2 FQNEAQ. CDR3 length: 14 residues. The CDR3 DNA is TGTGCCAGCAGCCCCGGGGGGGCCCTTCATACGCAGTATTTT. It specifies CASSPGGALHTQYF.

The chain couples TRBV30 to TRBJ2-1; 9 nucleotides align to TRBD2. The CDR3 totals 15 residues. Germline CDR1 is GTSNPN and CDR2 is SVGIG (reference sequence). V lost 0 bases and J lost 4; bases outside the gene matches: 4. CDR3 sequence reads: CAWSVSGGNYNEQFF. Here the CDR3 DNA reads TGTGCCTGGAGTGTTAGCGGGGGAAATTACAATGAGCAGTTCTTC.

This clone was observed a single time. The chain carries TRBV30 and TRBJ1-1, with D possibly being TRBD1 (5 bases). The CDR3 sequence is 16 residues long. Germline V gene sequence: CDR1 GTSNPN, CDR2 SVGIG (reference sequence). The V end lost 4 bases, the J end lost 1 base, and 19 bases lay between the germline ends. The DNA for the CDR3 is TGTGCCTGGATCACCGCAGGGATACGAGGGAACACTGAAGCTTTCTTT. This encodes CAWITAGIRGNTEAFF.

This clone was detected only once. This chain uses TRBV6-1 with TRBJ2-3; D remains unclear. Germline loops: CDR1 MNHNS, CDR2 SASEGT. Trimming took off 10 bases at V and 4 bases at J, with 21 bases between the two ends. The CDR3 runs to 15 residues. Here the CDR3 DNA reads TGTGCCACCAGATGGGCCAGTAGAATCCCAGATACGCAGTATTTT. It specifies CATRWASRIPDTQYF.

The chain employs TRBV28 and TRBJ2-3; 8 bases match TRBD1. Per the germline V gene, CDR1 is MDHEN and CDR2 is SYDVKM. Trimming at V came to 6 bases and at J to 0 bases, leaving 2 bases not matched to a gene. The CDR3 length is 14 residues. The CDR3 protein is CASRDRVSTDTQYF. The DNA of the CDR3 is TGTGCCAGCAGGGACAGGGTGAGCACAGATACGCAGTATTTT.

The V call is TRBV7-9, the J call TRBJ1-2; D is uncertain. Germline V CDR1 and CDR2: SEHNR, FQNEAQ (reference sequence). The ends were cut back, 0 bases at V and 1 base at J, with 12 bases in the middle. The CDR3 extends over 16 amino acids. CDR3: CASSLALRSVNYGYTF. The CDR3 DNA is TGTGCCAGCAGCTTAGCCTTGAGGAGTGTTAACTATGGCTACACCTTC.

This CDR3 reads CASKVGLAGDEQYF. For the CDR3, the DNA is TGTGCCAGCAAGGTGGGGCTAGCGGGGGATGAGCAGTACTTC. The chain employs TRBV6-5 and TRBJ2-7, with 10 bases fitting TRBD2. This CDR3 has 14 amino acids. Germline V gives CDR1 MNHEY, CDR2 SVGAGI. The V segment lost 7 bases and the J segment 7 bases; nucleotides outside the gene matches: 10.

This chain links TRBV5-1 with TRBJ1-2; D is possibly TRBD1 (5 bases). Between the trimmed V and J ends, which lost 2 bases and 0 bases, there was a span of 8 bases. From germline, CDR1 is SGHRS and CDR2 YFSETQ. The CDR3 has 14 residues. This CDR3 reads CASSLNRPNYGYTF. In DNA form, the CDR3 reads TGCGCCAGCAGCTTAAACAGGCCTAACTATGGCTACACCTTC.

The J gene is TRBJ2-3, the V gene TRBV28, with a possible D match to TRBD2 (7 bases). CDR1 is MDHEN, CDR2 SYDVKM, per germline. Trimming cost V 5 bases and J 3 bases, with 15 bases left between them. The CDR3 spans 15 residues. The CDR3, as DNA: TGTGCCAGCAGTCCCGCGGGGGCCCCAACAGATACGCAGTATTTT. Translated, it gives CASSPAGAPTDTQYF. Full variable domain (missing parts from reference TRBV28 and TRBJ2-3): DVKVTQSSRYLVKRTGEKVFLECVQDMDHENMFWYRQDPGLGLRLIYFSYDVKMKEKGDIPEGYSVSREKKERFSLILESASTNQTSMYLCASSPAGAPTDTQYFGPGTRLTVL.